This is a list of T cell receptor beta chains from one sample in a study of T cell repertoires in cytomegalovirus infection. Their cognate antigens are unknown. One entry per CDR3 protein results from TCRdb running MiXCR on the reads. This sample has 110,000 to 150,000 distinct CDR3 sequences, with 32% found just once. Sequenced material: CD8+ T cells from cultured PBMCs, taken from culture after CMV antigen stimulation. The receptors were gathered from a human donor in good health (CMV status not recorded). Some clones in this sample may be carry-over from other donors' samples. Both conserved end residues are part of each CDR3. A D gene is named only where the DNA matches it firmly. For some rows the clone size is stated as once, few or many, or as a class when expanded; others skip it.

clone size: -
D gene: -
J gene: TRBJ2-7
V gene: TRBV27
CDR3 DNA: TGTGCCAGCAGTTTGGGTCGGACCTACGAGCAGTACTTC
CDR3 protein: CASSLGRTYEQYF

clone size: -
D gene: -
J gene: TRBJ1-1
V gene: TRBV27
CDR3 DNA: TGTGCCAGCAGCCTTGCCAAGGGGTCTGAAGCTTTCTTT
CDR3 protein: CASSLAKGSEAFF

clone size: many
D gene: -
J gene: TRBJ1-2
V gene: TRBV10-3
CDR3 DNA: TGTGCCACCGAGGACGGCAACTATGGCTACACCTTC
CDR3 protein: CATEDGNYGYTF

clone size: -
D gene: TRBD1
J gene: TRBJ2-1
V gene: TRBV6-6
CDR3 DNA: TGTGCCAGCACCGAACGGGACAGGGCCTACAATGAGCAGTTCTTC
CDR3 protein: CASTERDRAYNEQFF

clone size: few
D gene: -
J gene: TRBJ2-1
V gene: TRBV28
CDR3 DNA: TGTGCCAGCAGTTTCCTCTCCCAGCGGTCCTACAATGAGCAGTTCTTC
CDR3 protein: CASSFLSQRSYNEQFF

clone size: -
D gene: TRBD1
J gene: TRBJ1-1
V gene: TRBV4-1
CDR3 DNA: TGCGCCAGCAGCCACCCCGGGACAGGGGACCGTGAAGCTTTCTTT
CDR3 protein: CASSHPGTGDREAFF

clone size: many
D gene: -
J gene: TRBJ1-1
V gene: TRBV19
CDR3 DNA: TGTGCCAGTAGTACATGGGAGAGGGACACTGAAGCTTTCTTT
CDR3 protein: CASSTWERDTEAFF

clone size: -
D gene: -
J gene: TRBJ1-2
V gene: TRBV12-3/TRBV12-4
CDR3 DNA: TGTGCCAGCAGTTTCCGGGAGGTGGGCCCTGGCTTCACCTTC
CDR3 protein: CASSFREVGPGFTF

clone size: -
D gene: -
J gene: TRBJ1-4
V gene: TRBV27
CDR3 DNA: TGTGCCACTCGGGGGGGGACTACTAATGAAAAACTGTTTTTT
CDR3 protein: CATRGGTTNEKLFF

clone size: -
D gene: -
J gene: TRBJ2-3
V gene: TRBV20-1
CDR3 DNA: TGCAGTGCTAGTGGTTGGGGGGCCCCAGATACGCAGTATTTT
CDR3 protein: CSASGWGAPDTQYF

clone size: few
D gene: TRBD1
J gene: TRBJ1-1
V gene: TRBV7-6
CDR3 DNA: TGTGCCAGCAGCTTATTTTCAGGGGGACTGGGAACTGAAGCTTTCTTT
CDR3 protein: CASSLFSGGLGTEAFF

clone size: -
D gene: TRBD2
J gene: TRBJ2-1
V gene: TRBV11-3
CDR3 DNA: TGTGCCAGCAGCCCCCCCCCCGGGACGGTTCACTTAGCGGGCCGATACTCCTACAATGAGCAGTTCTTC
CDR3 protein: CASSPPPGTVHLAGRYSYNEQFF

clone size: many
D gene: -
J gene: TRBJ1-5
V gene: TRBV6-5
CDR3 DNA: TGTGCCAGCAGTTTTGACAGGACTCAGCCCCAGCATTTT
CDR3 protein: CASSFDRTQPQHF

clone size: many
D gene: -
J gene: TRBJ1-6
V gene: TRBV7-8
CDR3 DNA: TGTGCCAGCAGCTACAGCGGCGAAGGGACGGGTGCACCCCTCCACTTT
CDR3 protein: CASSYSGEGTGAPLHF

clone size: -
D gene: -
J gene: TRBJ2-1
V gene: TRBV7-9
CDR3 DNA: TGTGCCAGCAGCATGGACTTGTACAATGAGCAGTTCTTC
CDR3 protein: CASSMDLYNEQFF

clone size: -
D gene: -
J gene: TRBJ2-7
V gene: TRBV7-6
CDR3 DNA: TGTGCCAGCAGCTTCCCGGGACTTCCCTCTTGGGAGCAGTACTTC
CDR3 protein: CASSFPGLPSWEQYF

clone size: few
D gene: -
J gene: TRBJ1-1
V gene: TRBV19
CDR3 DNA: TGTGCCAGTGCTCCGACAGTCCTGAACACTGAAGCTTTCTTT
CDR3 protein: CASAPTVLNTEAFF

clone size: many
D gene: TRBD2
J gene: TRBJ2-1
V gene: TRBV14
CDR3 DNA: TGTGCCAGCAGCCAAGGCTTTACTAGCGGGGGGAATGAGCAGTTCTTC
CDR3 protein: CASSQGFTSGGNEQFF

clone size: few
D gene: -
J gene: TRBJ2-1
V gene: TRBV7-3
CDR3 DNA: TGTGCCAGCAGCCCGGGAAGGGGTTACTACAATGAGCAGTTCTTC
CDR3 protein: CASSPGRGYYNEQFF

clone size: -
D gene: -
J gene: TRBJ2-1
V gene: TRBV27
CDR3 DNA: TGTGCCAGCAGTTTAGTCGGGACACGGGGCGTTTTGTCCTACAATGAGCAGTTCTTC
CDR3 protein: CASSLVGTRGVLSYNEQFF

clone size: many
D gene: -
J gene: TRBJ2-3
V gene: TRBV7-3
CDR3 DNA: TGTGCCAGCAGGGGGCCGGTGAGCACAGATACGCAGTATTTT
CDR3 protein: CASRGPVSTDTQYF

clone size: -
D gene: -
J gene: TRBJ2-3
V gene: TRBV14
CDR3 DNA: TGTGCCAGCAGCCTAGCGCCCGGAGATACGCAGTATTTT
CDR3 protein: CASSLAPGDTQYF

clone size: many
D gene: -
J gene: TRBJ2-7
V gene: TRBV6-5
CDR3 DNA: TGTGCCAGCAAACGGGGGTTTGTGGCCGGAAGCGCCGAGCAGTACTTC
CDR3 protein: CASKRGFVAGSAEQYF